These T cell receptor beta chains were read from a single sample in a study of blood T cell repertoires in COVID-19. Measured with immunoSEQ multiplex PCR; TCRdb has only the in-frame clones, and not every one. Here the sample spans about 47,000 clones, roughly 89% being singletons. The sequenced sample consisted of peripheral blood. The receptors were sampled from a man in his sixties or seventies with active COVID-19. CDR3s include the opening cysteine and the closing phenylalanine or tryptophan. Each record gives: V gene, D gene, J gene, clone size, CDR3 DNA, CDR3 protein. A D gene is named only where the DNA matches it firmly. Size tells how often a clone was seen (once, few, many) or the class of an expanded clone, and some rows leave it out.

v_call: TRBV19; d_call: TRBD2; j_call: TRBJ2-1; clone_size: -; cdr3_nt: TGTGCCAGTAGTAGGAGCGGGGACTCCCGCAATGAGCAGTTCTTC; cdr3_aa: CASSRSGDSRNEQFF
v_call: TRBV9; d_call: -; j_call: TRBJ1-1; clone_size: -; cdr3_nt: TGTGCCAGCAGCTTCCTTCAAACGGGCACTGAAGCTTTCTTT; cdr3_aa: CASSFLQTGTEAFF
v_call: TRBV28; d_call: -; j_call: TRBJ1-5; clone_size: -; cdr3_nt: TGTGCCAGCAGCTCGTGGGGGGGGGCCCAATATAGCAATCAGCCCCAGCATTTT; cdr3_aa: CASSSWGGAQYSNQPQHF
v_call: TRBV24-1; d_call: -; j_call: TRBJ2-2; clone_size: -; cdr3_nt: TGTGCCATAAGCCAGGGAAACACCGGGGAGCTGTTTTTT; cdr3_aa: CAISQGNTGELFF
v_call: TRBV11-2; d_call: TRBD1; j_call: TRBJ2-3; clone_size: -; cdr3_nt: TGTGCCAGCAGCTCCATCCGGGACAGGGGGCTCACAGATACGCAGTATTTT; cdr3_aa: CASSSIRDRGLTDTQYF
v_call: TRBV10-3; d_call: TRBD2; j_call: TRBJ2-1; clone_size: -; cdr3_nt: TGTGCCATCACTAGCGGGGGGGCCGATGAGCAGTTCTTC; cdr3_aa: CAITSGGADEQFF
v_call: TRBV28; d_call: TRBD1; j_call: TRBJ1-5; clone_size: -; cdr3_nt: TGTGCCAGCAGTACCTTGGGACAGGTCAATCAGCCCCAGCATTTT; cdr3_aa: CASSTLGQVNQPQHF
v_call: TRBV4-1; d_call: TRBD1; j_call: TRBJ1-2; clone_size: -; cdr3_nt: TGCGCCAGCAGCCAAGTTTCCCGGGGCAGGACAGGTAACTATGGCTACACCTTC; cdr3_aa: CASSQVSRGRTGNYGYTF
v_call: TRBV5-1; d_call: TRBD2; j_call: TRBJ2-3; clone_size: -; cdr3_nt: TGCGCCAGCAGCACCGGACTAGCGGGGGGAGGGTCCACAGATACGCAGTATTTT; cdr3_aa: CASSTGLAGGGSTDTQYF
v_call: TRBV30; d_call: -; j_call: TRBJ2-7; clone_size: -; cdr3_nt: TGTGCCTGGAGACATCTGGCGGCCTACGAGCAGTACTTC; cdr3_aa: CAWRHLAAYEQYF
v_call: TRBV6-2/TRBV6-3; d_call: -; j_call: TRBJ2-7; clone_size: -; cdr3_nt: TGTGCCAGCAGCCGAAGCGGCTACGAGCAGTACTTC; cdr3_aa: CASSRSGYEQYF
v_call: TRBV23-1; d_call: -; j_call: TRBJ2-1; clone_size: once; cdr3_nt: TGCGCCAGCAGTCAATCATCGTTAAGTCCGACAGCCCCAAACAATGAGCAGTTCTTC; cdr3_aa: CASSQSSLSPTAPNNEQFF
v_call: TRBV11-2; d_call: -; j_call: TRBJ2-7; clone_size: -; cdr3_nt: TGTGCCAGCAGCTTAGCTAGCTACGAGCAGTACTTC; cdr3_aa: CASSLASYEQYF
v_call: TRBV7-2; d_call: TRBD1; j_call: TRBJ2-2; clone_size: -; cdr3_nt: TGTGCCAGCAGCCCCCAGACAGGGACGAACACCGGGGAGCTGTTTTTT; cdr3_aa: CASSPQTGTNTGELFF
v_call: TRBV14; d_call: TRBD1; j_call: TRBJ1-1; clone_size: -; cdr3_nt: TGTGCCAGCAGCCGTTCGCAGGGGGCACTTACTGAAGCTTTCTTT; cdr3_aa: CASSRSQGALTEAFF